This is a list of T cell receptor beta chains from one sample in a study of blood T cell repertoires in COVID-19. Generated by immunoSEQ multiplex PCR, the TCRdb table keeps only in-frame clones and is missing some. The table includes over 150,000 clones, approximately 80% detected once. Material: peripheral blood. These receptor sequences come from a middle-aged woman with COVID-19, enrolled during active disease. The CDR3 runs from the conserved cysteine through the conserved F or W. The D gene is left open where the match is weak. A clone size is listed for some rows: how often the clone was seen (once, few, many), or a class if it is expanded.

CDR3nt: TGTGCCAGCAGGGTCCTACCCTACGAGCAGTACTTC
CDR3aa: CASRVLPYEQYF
j_gene: TRBJ2-7
abundance: -
d_gene: -
v_gene: TRBV28

CDR3nt: TGTGCCAGTACCCCCCGGGACAGGGGCCCGCGGGGAGCTTTCTTT
CDR3aa: CASTPRDRGPRGAFF
j_gene: TRBJ1-1
abundance: -
d_gene: TRBD1
v_gene: TRBV19

CDR3nt: TGTGCCAGCAGCCACATTGGGGGCCTCCAAGAGACCCAGTACTTC
CDR3aa: CASSHIGGLQETQYF
j_gene: TRBJ2-5
abundance: -
d_gene: -
v_gene: TRBV27

CDR3nt: TGTGCCAGCTCTGGACTACCGCGGGGCTACGAGCAGTACTTC
CDR3aa: CASSGLPRGYEQYF
j_gene: TRBJ2-7
abundance: -
d_gene: -
v_gene: TRBV6-5

CDR3nt: TGTGCCAGCAGGCGACTAGCGGGAAACTACGAGCAGTACTTC
CDR3aa: CASRRLAGNYEQYF
j_gene: TRBJ2-7
abundance: -
d_gene: TRBD2
v_gene: TRBV6-5

CDR3nt: TGTGCCAGCAGTCCGACAGGGGACGGATACGGCTACACCTTC
CDR3aa: CASSPTGDGYGYTF
j_gene: TRBJ1-2
abundance: few
d_gene: TRBD1
v_gene: TRBV5-5

CDR3nt: TGTGCCAGCAGACATCGGGACAGGCCGACCACTGAAGCTTTCTTT
CDR3aa: CASRHRDRPTTEAFF
j_gene: TRBJ1-1
abundance: few
d_gene: TRBD1
v_gene: TRBV28

CDR3nt: TGTGCCAGTAGTTCCGCTGAAGCTTTCTTT
CDR3aa: CASSSAEAFF
j_gene: TRBJ1-1
abundance: -
d_gene: -
v_gene: TRBV19

CDR3nt: TGCGCCAGCAGCTTGGATAGGGGAAATCAGCCCCAGCATTTT
CDR3aa: CASSLDRGNQPQHF
j_gene: TRBJ1-5
abundance: once
d_gene: -
v_gene: TRBV5-1

CDR3nt: TGTGCCAGCTCGGCCCGGGGACAGGGAGGTTATGGCTACACCTTC
CDR3aa: CASSARGQGGYGYTF
j_gene: TRBJ1-2
abundance: -
d_gene: TRBD1
v_gene: TRBV18

CDR3nt: TGTGCCAGCAGCTTAGCGGGGACAGGGAATGAAAAACTGTTTTTT
CDR3aa: CASSLAGTGNEKLFF
j_gene: TRBJ1-4
abundance: -
d_gene: TRBD1
v_gene: TRBV11-2

CDR3nt: TGTGCCAGCTCACCTGCCAGAGGGCGGGGGAGGAGCACAGATACGCAGTATTTT
CDR3aa: CASSPARGRGRSTDTQYF
j_gene: TRBJ2-3
abundance: -
d_gene: TRBD2
v_gene: TRBV18

CDR3nt: TGTGCCAGCAGCCAAAAGACTAGCGGGATCTACGAGCAGTACTTC
CDR3aa: CASSQKTSGIYEQYF
j_gene: TRBJ2-7
abundance: -
d_gene: TRBD2
v_gene: TRBV27

CDR3nt: TGTGCCAGCAGCTTAGCTCGGACAGGGGACTCACAGTTCTTC
CDR3aa: CASSLARTGDSQFF
j_gene: TRBJ2-1
abundance: once
d_gene: TRBD1
v_gene: TRBV7-2

CDR3nt: TGTGCCAGCAGCTTCTACAGCTCTGGAAACACCATATATTTT
CDR3aa: CASSFYSSGNTIYF
j_gene: TRBJ1-3
abundance: -
d_gene: -
v_gene: TRBV11-2

CDR3nt: TGTGCCAGCAGTGAGCTCGATCCTTTGGCCGAGCAGTACTTC
CDR3aa: CASSELDPLAEQYF
j_gene: TRBJ2-7
abundance: few
d_gene: -
v_gene: TRBV6-1

CDR3nt: TGCGCCAGCAGTGGGACAGGGATCGGAAACACCATATATTTT
CDR3aa: CASSGTGIGNTIYF
j_gene: TRBJ1-3
abundance: -
d_gene: TRBD1
v_gene: TRBV10-1

CDR3nt: TGTGCCAGCAGTCTACGGAGGGGGACAGGGGATGGCTACACCTTC
CDR3aa: CASSLRRGTGDGYTF
j_gene: TRBJ1-2
abundance: -
d_gene: TRBD1
v_gene: TRBV6-5

CDR3nt: TGTGCCAGCAGCACACTGCTAGCGGGAGGGCCCGGGGAGCTGTTTTTT
CDR3aa: CASSTLLAGGPGELFF
j_gene: TRBJ2-2
abundance: once
d_gene: TRBD2
v_gene: TRBV6-6

CDR3nt: TGTGCCAGTATCAGGGGGCTCGCCTACACAGATACGCAGTATTTT
CDR3aa: CASIRGLAYTDTQYF
j_gene: TRBJ2-3
abundance: -
d_gene: TRBD1
v_gene: TRBV19

CDR3nt: TGTGCCAGCAGCTTAGACGGGACAGCTGAAGCTTTCTTT
CDR3aa: CASSLDGTAEAFF
j_gene: TRBJ1-1
abundance: -
d_gene: TRBD1
v_gene: TRBV11-3

CDR3nt: TGCGCCAGCAGTGACTCGGGTCTAGCGGGCAATAGGGATACGCAGTATTTT
CDR3aa: CASSDSGLAGNRDTQYF
j_gene: TRBJ2-3
abundance: once
d_gene: TRBD2
v_gene: TRBV10-1

CDR3nt: TGTGCCAGCAGTGAACTCCGGGACAGGCTTGACTATGGCTACACCTTC
CDR3aa: CASSELRDRLDYGYTF
j_gene: TRBJ1-2
abundance: once
d_gene: TRBD1
v_gene: TRBV6-1

CDR3nt: TGTGCCAGCAGGACCTCAGGGAACTATGGCTACACCTTC
CDR3aa: CASRTSGNYGYTF
j_gene: TRBJ1-2
abundance: -
d_gene: -
v_gene: TRBV27

CDR3nt: TGTGCCAGCACGATCCGGGACAGGGGAGGCGAGCAGTACTTC
CDR3aa: CASTIRDRGGEQYF
j_gene: TRBJ2-7
abundance: -
d_gene: TRBD1
v_gene: TRBV7-9

CDR3nt: TGTGCCAGCAGAGAAATGACAGCAACTAATGAAAAACTGTTTTTT
CDR3aa: CASREMTATNEKLFF
j_gene: TRBJ1-4
abundance: few
d_gene: -
v_gene: TRBV2

CDR3nt: TGTGCCAGCAGTCCGGGACAGGGGTTCGAGCAGTACTTC
CDR3aa: CASSPGQGFEQYF
j_gene: TRBJ2-7
abundance: -
d_gene: TRBD1
v_gene: TRBV12-3/TRBV12-4

CDR3nt: TGTGCCAGCAGTTACCGGGTAGCCCCCTACGAGCAGTACTTC
CDR3aa: CASSYRVAPYEQYF
j_gene: TRBJ2-7
abundance: -
d_gene: -
v_gene: TRBV6-2/TRBV6-3

CDR3nt: TGCGCCAGCAGCTCGCGGACTAGCGGGAGTGGGGATGAGCAGTTCTTC
CDR3aa: CASSSRTSGSGDEQFF
j_gene: TRBJ2-1
abundance: -
d_gene: TRBD2
v_gene: TRBV5-1

CDR3nt: TGTGCCAGTAGTACAGGACAGGGGGGACGATACGAGCAGTACTTC
CDR3aa: CASSTGQGGRYEQYF
j_gene: TRBJ2-7
abundance: few
d_gene: TRBD1
v_gene: TRBV19

CDR3nt: TGCGCCAGCAGCCGGGGGGCAAGATCGGACGAGCAGTACTTC
CDR3aa: CASSRGARSDEQYF
j_gene: TRBJ2-7
abundance: -
d_gene: -
v_gene: TRBV10-2

CDR3nt: TGCGCCAGCAGCCAAGATATGAGGGACAGTTCCTACAATGAGCAGTTCTTC
CDR3aa: CASSQDMRDSSYNEQFF
j_gene: TRBJ2-1
abundance: -
d_gene: TRBD1
v_gene: TRBV4-1

CDR3nt: TGTGCCAGCTCTCTAGGAGCAACTACCTACAATGAGCAGTTCTTC
CDR3aa: CASSLGATTYNEQFF
j_gene: TRBJ2-1
abundance: -
d_gene: -
v_gene: TRBV6-5

CDR3nt: TGTGCCATCAGTGAGCAAACAGGGAACACTGAAGCTTTCTTT
CDR3aa: CAISEQTGNTEAFF
j_gene: TRBJ1-1
abundance: -
d_gene: -
v_gene: TRBV10-3

CDR3nt: TGTGCCAGCAGTGAAGAACCCCCCCGGACAGGGCTAAACAATGAGCAGTTCTTC
CDR3aa: CASSEEPPRTGLNNEQFF
j_gene: TRBJ2-1
abundance: -
d_gene: TRBD1
v_gene: TRBV6-1

CDR3nt: TGTGCCAGCAACCTTCTAGCGGCCTTCAATGAGCAGTTCTTC
CDR3aa: CASNLLAAFNEQFF
j_gene: TRBJ2-1
abundance: -
d_gene: TRBD2
v_gene: TRBV28

CDR3nt: TGTGCCAGCAGCTTAGAAGGCCTCCGGGGGGCTAACTATGGCTACACCTTC
CDR3aa: CASSLEGLRGANYGYTF
j_gene: TRBJ1-2
abundance: -
d_gene: -
v_gene: TRBV11-2

CDR3nt: TGTGCCAGCAGTTTAAACAGGGTCGATGAGCAGTTCTTC
CDR3aa: CASSLNRVDEQFF
j_gene: TRBJ2-1
abundance: once
d_gene: -
v_gene: TRBV27

CDR3nt: TGTGCCAGTAAGGACAGTCCTAGCTCCTATAATTCACCCCTCCACTTT
CDR3aa: CASKDSPSSYNSPLHF
j_gene: TRBJ1-6
abundance: -
d_gene: -
v_gene: TRBV19

CDR3nt: TGTGCCAGCAGTCCGCTGGAGGGGTCCTCCTACGAGCAGTACTTC
CDR3aa: CASSPLEGSSYEQYF
j_gene: TRBJ2-7
abundance: -
d_gene: -
v_gene: TRBV27

CDR3nt: TGTGCCAGCTCACAGGAAAAACCAGGGACACCTATGGCAGGCTACACCTTC
CDR3aa: CASSQEKPGTPMAGYTF
j_gene: TRBJ1-2
abundance: few
d_gene: -
v_gene: TRBV18

CDR3nt: TGTGCCAGCAGCCGCAGGAACCCCGGGGAGCTGTTTTTT
CDR3aa: CASSRRNPGELFF
j_gene: TRBJ2-2
abundance: -
d_gene: -
v_gene: TRBV7-6

CDR3nt: TGTGCCAGCAGCTTAAAGACTAGCGGGAGCCGTGAGCAGTTCTTC
CDR3aa: CASSLKTSGSREQFF
j_gene: TRBJ2-1
abundance: -
d_gene: TRBD2
v_gene: TRBV7-2

CDR3nt: TGTGCCAGCAGTTCCCTCTACGAGCAGTACTTC
CDR3aa: CASSSLYEQYF
j_gene: TRBJ2-7
abundance: -
d_gene: -
v_gene: TRBV27

CDR3nt: TGTGCCAGCAGTTCCGGACAGGCGACCCCCTCTGGGGCCAACGTCCTGACTTTC
CDR3aa: CASSSGQATPSGANVLTF
j_gene: TRBJ2-6
abundance: -
d_gene: TRBD1
v_gene: TRBV28

CDR3nt: TGTGCCATCAATAGACAGGAGAACACTGAAGCTTTCTTT
CDR3aa: CAINRQENTEAFF
j_gene: TRBJ1-1
abundance: -
d_gene: -
v_gene: TRBV10-3

CDR3nt: TGCAGCGTCCCTCCGGGACAGTCTAACTATGGCTACACCTTC
CDR3aa: CSVPPGQSNYGYTF
j_gene: TRBJ1-2
abundance: -
d_gene: TRBD1
v_gene: TRBV29-1

CDR3nt: TGTGCCAGCAGTTTTTGGGGACAGGGGCTTGGCAAGCAGTACTTC
CDR3aa: CASSFWGQGLGKQYF
j_gene: TRBJ2-7
abundance: few
d_gene: TRBD1
v_gene: TRBV28

CDR3nt: TGTGCCAGCACAAAGGCAGGGAAGGGTTCACCCCTCCACTTT
CDR3aa: CASTKAGKGSPLHF
j_gene: TRBJ1-6
abundance: -
d_gene: -
v_gene: TRBV6-5

CDR3nt: TGTGCCAGCAGCTTATACAGGGGCACTGAAGCTTTCTTT
CDR3aa: CASSLYRGTEAFF
j_gene: TRBJ1-1
abundance: -
d_gene: TRBD1
v_gene: TRBV5-4

CDR3nt: TGTGCCAGCAGCCAAGTACAGGGAGTCTACGAGCAGTACTTC
CDR3aa: CASSQVQGVYEQYF
j_gene: TRBJ2-7
abundance: few
d_gene: -
v_gene: TRBV14

CDR3nt: TGTGCCAGCGCAGGACAGGGGGCTGCGCCCCAGCATTTT
CDR3aa: CASAGQGAAPQHF
j_gene: TRBJ1-5
abundance: -
d_gene: TRBD1
v_gene: TRBV2

CDR3nt: TGTGCCAGCGGGACAGGGGGCCCTAATCAGCCCCAGCATTTT
CDR3aa: CASGTGGPNQPQHF
j_gene: TRBJ1-5
abundance: once
d_gene: TRBD1
v_gene: TRBV28

CDR3nt: TGTGCCAGCAGCTTAGGCTGGACAGGGGCTAATGAAAAACTGTTTTTT
CDR3aa: CASSLGWTGANEKLFF
j_gene: TRBJ1-4
abundance: few
d_gene: TRBD1
v_gene: TRBV11-2

CDR3nt: TGTGCCAGCAGCCCCCGCTACAATGAGCAGTTCTTC
CDR3aa: CASSPRYNEQFF
j_gene: TRBJ2-1
abundance: -
d_gene: -
v_gene: TRBV7-9

CDR3nt: TGTGCCAGCAGCTTAATGGACAGGTCTAGATCACCCCTCCACTTT
CDR3aa: CASSLMDRSRSPLHF
j_gene: TRBJ1-6
abundance: many
d_gene: TRBD1
v_gene: TRBV7-3

CDR3nt: TGCGCCAGCAGCATACTGCGGGGGGGAAACACCGGGGAGCTGTTTTTT
CDR3aa: CASSILRGGNTGELFF
j_gene: TRBJ2-2
abundance: -
d_gene: TRBD2
v_gene: TRBV5-1

CDR3nt: TGTGCCAGCAGTTTAATCCCCGGGACTTCGGTCATGAACACTGAAGCTTTCTTT
CDR3aa: CASSLIPGTSVMNTEAFF
j_gene: TRBJ1-1
abundance: -
d_gene: -
v_gene: TRBV28

CDR3nt: TGTGCCAGCAACCCCGGGACAGGGTTTCCTGAAGCTTTCTTT
CDR3aa: CASNPGTGFPEAFF
j_gene: TRBJ1-1
abundance: few
d_gene: TRBD1
v_gene: TRBV7-9